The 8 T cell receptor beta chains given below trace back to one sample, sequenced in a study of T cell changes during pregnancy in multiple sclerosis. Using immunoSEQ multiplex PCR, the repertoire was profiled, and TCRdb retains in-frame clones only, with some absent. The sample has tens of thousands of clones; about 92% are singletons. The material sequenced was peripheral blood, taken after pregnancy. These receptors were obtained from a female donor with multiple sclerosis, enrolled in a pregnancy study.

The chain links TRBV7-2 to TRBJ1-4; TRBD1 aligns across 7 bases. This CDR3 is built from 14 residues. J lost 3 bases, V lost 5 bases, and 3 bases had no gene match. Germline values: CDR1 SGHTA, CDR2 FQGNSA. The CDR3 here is CASSPGQANEKLFF. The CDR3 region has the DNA TGTGCCAGCAGCCCCGGACAGGCTAATGAAAAACTGTTTTTT.

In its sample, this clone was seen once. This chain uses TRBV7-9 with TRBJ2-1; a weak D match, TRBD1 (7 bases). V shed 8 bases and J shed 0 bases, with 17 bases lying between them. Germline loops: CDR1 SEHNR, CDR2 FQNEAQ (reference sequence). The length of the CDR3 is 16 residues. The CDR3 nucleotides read TGTGCCAGCTTGGAGGGGGCCCAGAGCTCCTACAATGAGCAGTTCTTC. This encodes CASLEGAQSSYNEQFF.

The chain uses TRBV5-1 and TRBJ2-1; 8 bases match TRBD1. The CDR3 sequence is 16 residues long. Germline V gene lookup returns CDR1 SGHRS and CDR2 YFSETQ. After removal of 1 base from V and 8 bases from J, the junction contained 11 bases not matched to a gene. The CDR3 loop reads CASSLLGVQGADEQFF. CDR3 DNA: TGCGCCAGCAGCTTGCTGGGAGTGCAGGGGGCAGATGAGCAGTTCTTC.

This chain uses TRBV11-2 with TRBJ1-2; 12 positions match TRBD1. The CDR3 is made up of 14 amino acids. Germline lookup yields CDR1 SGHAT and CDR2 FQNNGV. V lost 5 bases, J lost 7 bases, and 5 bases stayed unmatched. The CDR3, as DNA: TGTGCCAGCAGCCCGGGACAGGGGGCGTTTGGCTACACCTTC. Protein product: CASSPGQGAFGYTF. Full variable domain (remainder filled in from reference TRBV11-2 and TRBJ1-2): EAGVAQSPRYKIIEKRQSVAFWCNPISGHATLYWYQQILGQGPKLLIQFQNNGVVDDSQLPKDRFSAERLKGVDSTLKIQPAKLEDSAVYLCASSPGQGAFGYTFGSGTRLTVV.

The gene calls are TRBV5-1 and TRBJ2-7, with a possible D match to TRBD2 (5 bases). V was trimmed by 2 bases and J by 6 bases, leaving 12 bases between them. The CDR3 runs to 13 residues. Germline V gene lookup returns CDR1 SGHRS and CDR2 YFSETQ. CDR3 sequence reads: CASSLRTWGEQYF. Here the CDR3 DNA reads TGCGCCAGCAGCTTACGGACTTGGGGCGAGCAGTACTTC.

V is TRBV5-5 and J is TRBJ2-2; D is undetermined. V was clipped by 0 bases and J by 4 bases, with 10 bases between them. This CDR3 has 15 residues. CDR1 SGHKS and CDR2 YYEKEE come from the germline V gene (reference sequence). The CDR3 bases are TGTGCCAGCAGCTTGGTGTCAGGCGTCACCGGGGAGCTGTTTTTT. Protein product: CASSLVSGVTGELFF.

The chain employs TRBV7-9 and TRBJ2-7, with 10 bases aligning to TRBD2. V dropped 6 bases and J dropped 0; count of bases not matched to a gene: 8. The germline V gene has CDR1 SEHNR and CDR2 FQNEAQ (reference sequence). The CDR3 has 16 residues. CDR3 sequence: CASSSGLAVSSYEQYF. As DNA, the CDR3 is TGTGCCAGCAGTTCTGGACTAGCGGTGAGCTCCTACGAGCAGTACTTC.

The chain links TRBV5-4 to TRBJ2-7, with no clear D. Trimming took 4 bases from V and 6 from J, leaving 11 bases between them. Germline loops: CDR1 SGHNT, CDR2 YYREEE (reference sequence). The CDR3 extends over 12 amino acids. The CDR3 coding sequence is TGTGCCAGCAGCCAAACCCTCGGCGAGCAGTACTTC. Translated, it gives CASSQTLGEQYF.